The clone carrying this T cell receptor (beta chain) was observed a few times. Antigen specificity is unknown. This sample's TCRbeta library carried unique molecular identifier barcodes. TCRdb reprocessed the PCR reads via MiXCR and lists one record per CDR3 protein. In the table there are about 980,000 distinct CDR3 sequences, 25% to 30% of which are singletons. This sample was included in a study of T-cell reconstitution after alpha-beta-depleted transplantation in children. Study-level points and caveats: When one year had passed after transplant, most T-cell counts and diversity came from newly produced T cells. Surviving recipient T cells and thymic progenitors produced the high day-60 TCRbeta diversity seen in some patients. The origin of alpha-beta T cells about two months after transplant was reportedly several hundred expanded graft clones.

The V end lost 0 bases, the J end lost 1 base, and 13 bases lay between the germline ends. Germline-derived CDR1 and CDR2 are SGHRS and YFSETQ. This CDR3 has 16 residues. This TCR was recovered from a boy in the first two years of life who had a stem cell transplant for SCID, so the T cells may come from the graft donor. The gene calls are TRBV5-1 and TRBJ1-1; D perhaps matches TRBD1 (5 bases). The material was PBMCs, mostly from graft donor cells, obtained 360 days after TCRalphabeta/CD19-depleted stem cell transplant. CDR3 bases: TGCGCCAGCAGCTTGGCGGTTGGGGCGGGGAACACTGAAGCTTTCTTT. Translating it yields CASSLAVGAGNTEAFF.